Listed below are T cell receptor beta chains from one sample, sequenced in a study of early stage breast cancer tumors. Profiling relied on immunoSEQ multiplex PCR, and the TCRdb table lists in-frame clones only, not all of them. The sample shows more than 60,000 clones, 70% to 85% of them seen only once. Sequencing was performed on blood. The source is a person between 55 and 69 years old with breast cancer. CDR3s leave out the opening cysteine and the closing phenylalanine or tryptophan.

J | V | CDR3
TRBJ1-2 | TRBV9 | ASSAGTGGAFRGYT
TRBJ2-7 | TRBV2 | ASSGFLSGEQY
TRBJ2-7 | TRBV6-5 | ASSYSSAGFNEQY
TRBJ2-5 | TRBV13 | ASSLTGETQY
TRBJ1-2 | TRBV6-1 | ASSEGRQAINYGYT
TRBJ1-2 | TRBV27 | ASSSSDKNYGYT
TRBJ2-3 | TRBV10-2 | ASSESFSTDTQY
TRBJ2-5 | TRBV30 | AWSRETQY
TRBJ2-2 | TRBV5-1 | ASSLPQNTGELF
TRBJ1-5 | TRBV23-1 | ASSPTRGRSLSPQH
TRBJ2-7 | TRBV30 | AWGGLYEQY
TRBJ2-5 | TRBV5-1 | ASSRGRGETQY
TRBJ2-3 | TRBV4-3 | ASSLFEAASTDTQY
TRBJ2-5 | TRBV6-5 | ASSALAEGETQY
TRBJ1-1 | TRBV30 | AWRQRNTEAF
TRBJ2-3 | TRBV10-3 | AISGTSGRDTQY
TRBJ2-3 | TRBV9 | ASSSTSDTQY
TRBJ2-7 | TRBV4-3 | ASSPRQLGENEQY
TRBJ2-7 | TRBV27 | ASSPRQAPYEQY
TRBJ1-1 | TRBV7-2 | ASSLQQGAGNTEAF
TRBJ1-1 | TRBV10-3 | AIMGSRATEAF
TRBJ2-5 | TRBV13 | ASSLGLAGRVGETQY
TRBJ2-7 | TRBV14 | ASSLGGEQY
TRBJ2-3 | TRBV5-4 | ASSYNSADTQY
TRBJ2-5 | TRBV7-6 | ASSRGVGSQETQY
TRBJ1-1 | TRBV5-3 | ARSLEDRGKPIRKEAF
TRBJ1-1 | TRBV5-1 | ASSNARIAGGNTEAF
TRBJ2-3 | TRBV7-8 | ASSKTANTQY
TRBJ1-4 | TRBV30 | AWSRTGGGEKLF
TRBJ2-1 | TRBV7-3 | ASSLSGVINEQF
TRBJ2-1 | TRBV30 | ARESYNEQF
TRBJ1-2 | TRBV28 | AIWTGGVDYGYT
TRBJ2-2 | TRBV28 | ASTWGNTGELF
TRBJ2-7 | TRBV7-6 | ASSLRQISYEQY
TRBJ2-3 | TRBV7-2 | ASSLVLESTDTQY
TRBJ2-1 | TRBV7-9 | ASSLGSSGEQF
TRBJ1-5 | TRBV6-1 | ASSEAGGDQPQH
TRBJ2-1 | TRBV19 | ASSIKNLNEQF
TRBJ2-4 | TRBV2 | ASGGTPIAKNIQY
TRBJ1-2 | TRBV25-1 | ASSGVGRGPSGYT